These T cell receptor beta chains were read from a single sample in a study of T-cell reconstitution after alpha-beta-depleted transplantation in children. One entry per CDR3 protein results from TCRdb running MiXCR on the PCR reads. This sample has roughly 160,000 distinct CDR3 sequences; 11% occur once, and the top ten carry roughly 13%. The sample in question was PBMCs, obtained before TCRalphabeta/CD19-depleted stem cell transplant. These receptors were obtained from a boy aged 2 to 9 with acute myeloid leukemia, due to receive a stem cell transplant. CDR3s include the opening cysteine and the closing phenylalanine or tryptophan. D genes are given only for firm matches. Where a row states a size, it is once, few, many or the class of an expanded clone; other rows omit it.

v_call	d_call	j_call	clone_size	cdr3_nt	cdr3_aa
TRBV4-1	TRBD2	TRBJ2-5	many	TGCGCCAGCAGCCCTGGCCTAGCGGGAGTGGAGACCCAGTACTTC	CASSPGLAGVETQYF
TRBV6-5	TRBD2	TRBJ2-5	many	TGTGCCAGCAGTTACGTGACTAGCGGGCAAGAGACCCAGTACTTC	CASSYVTSGQETQYF
TRBV7-9	TRBD2	TRBJ2-1	many	TGTGCCAGCAGCCTTGAAGCGGGAGGGGGCTATGAGCAGTTCTTC	CASSLEAGGGYEQFF
TRBV20-1	TRBD2	TRBJ2-5	many	TGCAGTGCTAGGTCTTTTGGGGCTAGCGGGGGGCCGGGGGAGACCCAGTACTTC	CSARSFGASGGPGETQYF
TRBV5-1	TRBD2	TRBJ2-5	many	TGCGCCAGCAGCTTGCGGGCTCCGCTAGCGGTTCAAGAGACCCAGTACTTC	CASSLRAPLAVQETQYF
TRBV20-1	-	TRBJ1-2	many	TGCAGTGGCGGTCGCTACACCTTC	CSGGRYTF
TRBV4-1	-	TRBJ1-6	many	TGCGCCAGCCAATCCCTCAGGTCGAACTCACCCCTCCACTTT	CASQSLRSNSPLHF
TRBV11-2	-	TRBJ2-2	many	TGTGCCAGCAAACCCGGGCCCCCAAGTGACACCGGGGAGCTGTTTTTT	CASKPGPPSDTGELFF
TRBV20-1	-	TRBJ1-4	many	TGCAGTGCACTAAACAGTGGGACTAATGAAAAACTGTTTTTT	CSALNSGTNEKLFF
TRBV29-1	-	TRBJ1-2	many	TGCAGCGTTGAATACGAGTGGGGGAACTATGGCTACACCTTC	CSVEYEWGNYGYTF
TRBV20-1	TRBD1	TRBJ2-7	many	TGCAGTGCTGGAAGACAGGGGCTCAACGAGCAGTACTTC	CSAGRQGLNEQYF
TRBV5-1	-	TRBJ2-5	many	TGCGCCAGCAGCTTAGGGGGGGCTGAGGAGACCCAGTACTTC	CASSLGGAEETQYF
TRBV20-1	TRBD1	TRBJ2-1	many	TGCAGTGCTTACAATCCGGGACAGCCGTACAATGAGCAGTTCTTC	CSAYNPGQPYNEQFF
TRBV7-6	TRBD2	TRBJ2-5	many	TGTGCCAGCAGGATGGGACTAGCGGGGGGCGACGGTAAAGAGACCCAGTACTTC	CASRMGLAGGDGKETQYF
TRBV5-1	-	TRBJ2-2	many	TGCGCCAGCAGCCTTCAGGGCCCGAACACCGGGGAGCTGTTTTTT	CASSLQGPNTGELFF
TRBV6-6	TRBD1	TRBJ2-3	many	TGTGCCAGCAGTTGGTTGACAGGGTACACAGATACGCAGTATTTT	CASSWLTGYTDTQYF
TRBV10-1	-	TRBJ2-1	many	TGCGCCAGCAGTGAGTCACCGGACCCAAGACACGGTGAGCAGTTCTTC	CASSESPDPRHGEQFF
TRBV5-1	TRBD2	TRBJ2-7	large	TGCGCCAGCAGCTTATATAGCGGGAGCACCTACGAGCAGTACTTC	CASSLYSGSTYEQYF
TRBV5-1	-	TRBJ1-1	many	TGCGCCAGCAGCACCGAGGCAGGGAGAGGGACTGAAGCTTTCTTT	CASSTEAGRGTEAFF
TRBV11-2	TRBD2	TRBJ2-2	many	TGTGCCAGCAGCTTTACTAGCGGGGGGGCCGGGGAGCTGTTTTTT	CASSFTSGGAGELFF
TRBV4-2	TRBD1	TRBJ2-5	many	TGTGCCAGCAGCCAAGGCACAGGGGTGGAAGAGACCCAGTACTTC	CASSQGTGVEETQYF
TRBV7-9	-	TRBJ2-1	-	TGTGCCTCCAACTTAGAGTACACCCTCAATGAGCAGTTCTTC	CASNLEYTLNEQFF
TRBV20-1	-	TRBJ2-5	many	TGCAGTGCTAGGTCCCCTCAAGAGACCCAGTACTTC	CSARSPQETQYF
TRBV12-5	-	TRBJ2-1	many	TGTGCTAGTGCCTCCCCCGAGGAATACAATGAGCAGTTCTTC	CASASPEEYNEQFF
TRBV27	-	TRBJ2-1	many	TGTGCCAGCAGAGCCGTGGGTGGGAATGAGCAGTTCTTC	CASRAVGGNEQFF
TRBV4-1	-	TRBJ1-2	once	TGCGCCAGCAGCCGGGCAGTGGGTGGCTACCCCTTC	CASSRAVGGYPF
TRBV4-2	TRBD1	TRBJ2-5	many	TGTGCCAGCAGCCCAGACAGGGGGGAGACCCATTACTTC	CASSPDRGETHYF
TRBV20-1	-	TRBJ1-6	many	TGCAGTGCCCGAGGGTGGAGTGAATACAATTCACCCCTCCACTTT	CSARGWSEYNSPLHF
TRBV3-1	TRBD2	TRBJ2-1	-	TGTGCCATCAGCCCAGGGCGGAAGCGGGGGGGCGACTACAATGAGCAGTTCTTC	CAISPGRKRGGDYNEQFF
TRBV7-9	TRBD1	TRBJ1-1	many	TGTGCCAGCATATCGGACAGGGTGAACACTGAAGCTTTCTTT	CASISDRVNTEAFF
TRBV5-1	-	TRBJ1-2	many	TGCGCCAGCAGCTTGGACCAGGGTGGCTACACCTTC	CASSLDQGGYTF
TRBV4-1	-	TRBJ1-1	many	TGCGCCAGCAGCCAGGGCTCAGGGACTACCACTGAAGCTTTCTTT	CASSQGSGTTTEAFF
TRBV4-1	TRBD1	TRBJ2-3	many	TGCGCCAGCAGCCAAGACGACGGACAGGGGAAAGATACGCAGTATTTT	CASSQDDGQGKDTQYF
TRBV27	-	TRBJ2-2	many	TGTGCCAGCAGTTTATGGGACGCCGGGGAGCTGTTTTTT	CASSLWDAGELFF
TRBV2	-	TRBJ2-6	many	TGTGCCAGCAGTGAGATACACCCGGCCAGCTCTGGGGCCAACGTCCTGACTTTC	CASSEIHPASSGANVLTF
TRBV10-2	-	TRBJ1-2	many	TGCGCCAGCAGTGAGCAAGTGTGGGGATCCTATGGCTACACCTTC	CASSEQVWGSYGYTF
TRBV14	-	TRBJ1-1	many	TGTGCCAGCAGCCCCCAGGGCCGAGACACTGAAGCTTTCTTT	CASSPQGRDTEAFF
TRBV4-1	-	TRBJ2-1	many	TGCGCCAGCAGCCGGCGGGGACAAACCAATGAGCAGTTCTTC	CASSRRGQTNEQFF
TRBV6-5	-	TRBJ1-3	many	TGTGCCACCCAGGGTTATGGAAACACCATATATTTT	CATQGYGNTIYF
TRBV5-8	-	TRBJ2-1	many	TGTGCCAGCAGTCGCGGGGGCCCCTACAATGAGCAGTTCTTC	CASSRGGPYNEQFF
TRBV7-9	TRBD1	TRBJ2-7	many	TGTGCCAGCAGCTTATCCACAGGGGGTCGCCTTTACGAGCAGTACTTC	CASSLSTGGRLYEQYF
TRBV5-8	TRBD2	TRBJ2-5	many	TGTGCCAGCAGCTTGGGGACTAGCCCCGTCAACGCCCAGTACTTC	CASSLGTSPVNAQYF
TRBV3-1	TRBD2	TRBJ2-3	many	TGTGCCAGCAGCCAAGTTAGCGGGAGGGGAGATACGCAGTATTTT	CASSQVSGRGDTQYF